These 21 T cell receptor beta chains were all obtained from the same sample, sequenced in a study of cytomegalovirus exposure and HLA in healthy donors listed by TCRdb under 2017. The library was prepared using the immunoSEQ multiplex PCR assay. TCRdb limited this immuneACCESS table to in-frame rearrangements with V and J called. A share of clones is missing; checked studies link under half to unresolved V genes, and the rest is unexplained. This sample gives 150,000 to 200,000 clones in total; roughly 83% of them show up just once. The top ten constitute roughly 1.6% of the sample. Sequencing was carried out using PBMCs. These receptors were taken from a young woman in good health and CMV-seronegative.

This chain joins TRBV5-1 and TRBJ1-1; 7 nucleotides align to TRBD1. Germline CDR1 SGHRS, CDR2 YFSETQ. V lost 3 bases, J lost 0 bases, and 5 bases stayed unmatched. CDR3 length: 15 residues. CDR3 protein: CASSSGDSLNTEAFF. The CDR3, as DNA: TGCGCCAGCAGCTCGGGGGACAGTTTGAACACTGAAGCTTTCTTT.

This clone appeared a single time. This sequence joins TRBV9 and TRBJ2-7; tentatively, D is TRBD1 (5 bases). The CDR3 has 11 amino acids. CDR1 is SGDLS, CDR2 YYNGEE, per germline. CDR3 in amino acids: CGRGIIYEQYF. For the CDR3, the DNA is TGTGGAAGGGGAATAATTTACGAGCAGTACTTC.

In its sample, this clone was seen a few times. CDR3 amino acids: CSVDEEQTNYGYTF. DNA for the CDR3: TGCAGCGTTGACGAAGAACAAACTAACTATGGCTACACCTTC. V and J are TRBV29-1 and TRBJ1-2; D gene unclear. V lost 3 bases and J lost 0, with 11 bases in between. From germline, CDR1 is SQVTM and CDR2 ANQGSEA. This CDR3 region has 14 residues.

For the CDR3, the DNA is TGTGCCAGCAGCTTCCGGGACAGGGGGTTTGAAGGCAATCAGCCCCAGCATTTT. The encoded protein is CASSFRDRGFEGNQPQHF. The rearrangement joins TRBV7-8 to TRBJ1-5; 11 positions agree with TRBD1. V lost 3 bases, J lost 2 bases, and 9 bases stayed unmatched. CDR1 and CDR2 from the germline V gene are SGHVS and FQNEAQ. CDR3 length: 18 amino acids. Combining the CDR3 with reference TRBV7-8 and TRBJ1-5 gives the whole variable domain GAGVSQSPRYKVAKRGQDVALRCDPISGHVSLFWYQQALGQGPEFLTYFQNEAQLDKSGLPSDRFFAERPEGSVSTLKIQRTQQEDSAVYLCASSFRDRGFEGNQPQHFGDGTRLSIL.

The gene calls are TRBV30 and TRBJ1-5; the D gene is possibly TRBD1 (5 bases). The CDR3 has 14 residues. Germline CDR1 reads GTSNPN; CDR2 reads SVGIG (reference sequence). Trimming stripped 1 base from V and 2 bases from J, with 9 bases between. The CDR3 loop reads CAWSGQSGNQPQHF. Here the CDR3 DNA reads TGTGCCTGGAGTGGACAGTCAGGCAATCAGCCCCAGCATTTT.

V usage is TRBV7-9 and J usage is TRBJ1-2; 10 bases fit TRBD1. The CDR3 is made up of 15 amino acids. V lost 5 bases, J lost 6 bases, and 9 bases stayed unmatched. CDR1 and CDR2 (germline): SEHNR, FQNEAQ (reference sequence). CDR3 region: CASSPGTGDIHGYTF. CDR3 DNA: TGTGCCAGCAGCCCCGGGACAGGGGATATCCATGGCTACACCTTC. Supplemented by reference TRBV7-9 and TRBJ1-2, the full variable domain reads DTGVSQNPRHKITKRGQNVTFRCDPISEHNRLYWYRQTLGQGPEFLTYFQNEAQLEKSRLLSDRFSAERPKGSFSTLEIQRTEQGDSAMYLCASSPGTGDIHGYTFGSGTRLTVV.

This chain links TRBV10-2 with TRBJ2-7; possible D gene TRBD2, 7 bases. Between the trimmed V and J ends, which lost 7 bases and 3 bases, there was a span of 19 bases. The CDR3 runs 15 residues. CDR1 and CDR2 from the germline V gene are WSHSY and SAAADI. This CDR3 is CASTGGPATLYEQYF. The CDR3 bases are TGCGCCAGCACCGGGGGGCCCGCTACTCTCTACGAGCAGTACTTC.

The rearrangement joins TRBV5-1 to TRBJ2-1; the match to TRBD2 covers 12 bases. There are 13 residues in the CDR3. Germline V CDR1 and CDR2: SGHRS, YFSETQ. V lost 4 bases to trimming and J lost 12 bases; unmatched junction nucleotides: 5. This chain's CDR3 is CASSAAGLAGQFF. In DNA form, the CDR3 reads TGCGCCAGCAGCGCGGCGGGACTAGCGGGGCAGTTCTTC.

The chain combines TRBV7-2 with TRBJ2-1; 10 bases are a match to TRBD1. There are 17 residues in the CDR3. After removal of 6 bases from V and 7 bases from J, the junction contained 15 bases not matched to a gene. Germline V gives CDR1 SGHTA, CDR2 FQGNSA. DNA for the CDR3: TGTGCCAGCAGTTCCGACAGGGGGCGCCTAATCTCGAATGAGCAGTTCTTC. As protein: CASSSDRGRLISNEQFF.

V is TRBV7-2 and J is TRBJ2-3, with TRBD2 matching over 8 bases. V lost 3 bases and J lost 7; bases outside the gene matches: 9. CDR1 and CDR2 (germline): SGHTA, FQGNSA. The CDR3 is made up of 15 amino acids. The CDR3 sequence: CASSFGGAPPNTQYF. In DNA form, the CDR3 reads TGTGCCAGCAGCTTCGGGGGGGCTCCTCCCAATACGCAGTATTTT.

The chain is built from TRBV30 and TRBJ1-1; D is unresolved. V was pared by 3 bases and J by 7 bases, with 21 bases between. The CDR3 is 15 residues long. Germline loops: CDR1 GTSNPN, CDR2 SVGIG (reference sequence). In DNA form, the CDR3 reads TGTGCCTGGAGAGGCCAGGCGCTGGGTGAAGATGAAGCTTTCTTT. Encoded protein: CAWRGQALGEDEAFF.

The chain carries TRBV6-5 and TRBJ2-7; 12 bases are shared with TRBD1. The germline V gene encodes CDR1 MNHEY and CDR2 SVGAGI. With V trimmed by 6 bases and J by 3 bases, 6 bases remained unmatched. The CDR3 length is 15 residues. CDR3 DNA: TGTGCCAGCAGATTGGGACAGGGGGCTTTCTACGAGCAGTACTTC. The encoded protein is CASRLGQGAFYEQYF.

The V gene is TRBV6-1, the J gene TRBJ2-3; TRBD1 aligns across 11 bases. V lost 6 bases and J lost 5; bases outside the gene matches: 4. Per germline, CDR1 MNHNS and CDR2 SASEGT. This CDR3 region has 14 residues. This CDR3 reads CASRDRGLVDTQYF. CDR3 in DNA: TGTGCCAGCAGGGACAGGGGGCTGGTAGATACGCAGTATTTT.

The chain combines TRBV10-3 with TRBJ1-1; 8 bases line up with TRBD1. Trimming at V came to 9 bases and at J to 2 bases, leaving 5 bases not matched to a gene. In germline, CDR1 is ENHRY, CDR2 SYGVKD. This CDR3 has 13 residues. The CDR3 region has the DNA TGTGCCATGACCGGACAGGGCAACACTGAAGCTTTCTTT. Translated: CAMTGQGNTEAFF.

The CDR3 loop is CASSLSSLRGLAETQYF. In nucleotides, the CDR3 is TGTGCCAGCAGTTTATCTTCGCTCAGGGGGCTGGCAGAGACCCAGTACTTC. The chain links TRBV27 to TRBJ2-5, with 8 bases matching TRBD1. Looked up from germline, CDR1 is MNHEY and CDR2 is SMNVEV (reference sequence). After removal of 0 bases from V and 4 bases from J, the junction contained 10 bases not matched to a gene. The CDR3 loop spans 17 amino acids.

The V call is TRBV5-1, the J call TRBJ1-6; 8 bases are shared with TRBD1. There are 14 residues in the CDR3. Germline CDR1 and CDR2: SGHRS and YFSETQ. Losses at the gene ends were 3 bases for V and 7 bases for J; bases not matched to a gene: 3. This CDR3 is CASSSRQGNSPLHF. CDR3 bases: TGCGCCAGCAGCTCCAGACAGGGGAATTCACCCCTCCACTTT.

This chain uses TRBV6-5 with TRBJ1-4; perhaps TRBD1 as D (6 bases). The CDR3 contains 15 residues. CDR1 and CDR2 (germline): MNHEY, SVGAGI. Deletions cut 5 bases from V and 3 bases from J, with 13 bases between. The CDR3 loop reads CASSATGIPNEKLFF. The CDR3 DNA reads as TGTGCCAGCAGTGCCACAGGGATCCCTAATGAAAAACTGTTTTTT.

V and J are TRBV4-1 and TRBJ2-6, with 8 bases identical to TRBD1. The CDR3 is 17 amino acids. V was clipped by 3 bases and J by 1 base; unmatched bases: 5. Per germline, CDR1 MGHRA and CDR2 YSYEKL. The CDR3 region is CASSQIGQGSGANVLTF. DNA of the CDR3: TGCGCCAGCAGCCAGATTGGACAGGGATCTGGGGCCAACGTCCTGACTTTC.

The CDR3 DNA reads as TGCGCCAGCGCCATCTCCGGGACAGGTCGAGAGGGCTACACCTTC. Its protein product is CASAISGTGREGYTF. The J gene is TRBJ1-2, the V gene TRBV5-1, with TRBD1 identical over 8 bases. Germline V gene sequence: CDR1 SGHRS, CDR2 YFSETQ. CDR3 size: 15 residues. V gave up 7 bases and J gave up 8 bases; unmatched junction bases: 16.

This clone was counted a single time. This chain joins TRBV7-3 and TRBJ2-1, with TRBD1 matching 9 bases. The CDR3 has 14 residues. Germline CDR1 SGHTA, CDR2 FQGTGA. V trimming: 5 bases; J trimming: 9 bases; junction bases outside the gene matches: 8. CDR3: CASSRDREWGEQFF. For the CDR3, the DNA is TGTGCCAGCAGCCGGGACAGGGAGTGGGGTGAGCAGTTCTTC. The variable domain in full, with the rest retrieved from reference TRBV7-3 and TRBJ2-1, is GAGVSQTPSNKVTEKGKYVELRCDPISGHTALYWYRQSLGQGPEFLIYFQGTGAADDSGLPNDRFFAVRPEGSVSTLKIQRTERGDSAVYLCASSRDREWGEQFFGPGTRLTVL.

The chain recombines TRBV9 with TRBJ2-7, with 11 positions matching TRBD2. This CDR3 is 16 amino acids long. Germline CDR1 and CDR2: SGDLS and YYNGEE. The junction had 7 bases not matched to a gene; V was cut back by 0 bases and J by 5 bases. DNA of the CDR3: TGTGCCAGCAGCGTAGGCCTAGCGGGGGGCGACGACGAGCAGTACTTC. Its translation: CASSVGLAGGDDEQYF.